This T cell receptor beta chain was retrieved from a study of technical replicates of blood from several donors. The repertoire was sequenced with immunoSEQ multiplex PCR; TCRdb's copy has only in-frame clones and lacks some. The sample yields more than 75,000 clones, 90% to 97% seen once. Trimming cost V 4 bases and J 7 bases; bases outside gene matches: 3. Germline-derived CDR1 and CDR2 are SGHNT and YYREEE (reference sequence). The length of the CDR3 is 15 residues. This receptor was taken from a human donor in good health. Sample: T cells isolated from PBMCs. V is TRBV5-4 and J is TRBJ2-1; 15 bases are shared with TRBD2. In DNA, the CDR3 is TGTGCCAGCAGCCCGGGACTAGCGGGAGGTAATGAGCAGTTCTTC. Residues: CASSPGLAGGNEQFF.